This is a list of T cell receptor beta chains from one sample in a study of CD4 and CD8 cells across lung adenocarcinoma regions. MiXCR, applied by TCRdb to the PCR reads, yields one record per CDR3 protein. The repertoire holds just under 10,000 distinct CDR3 sequences, with approximately 50% as singletons. The sequenced sample consisted of CD4+ T cells from the margin of a lung tumor. These receptors originate from a male donor with lung adenocarcinoma. The CD4 and CD8 labels of this study may be unreliable. Both conserved end residues are part of each CDR3. Each record gives: clone size, V gene, D gene, J gene, CDR3 protein, CDR3 DNA. D genes are given only for firm matches. A clone size is listed for some rows: how often the clone was seen (once, few, many), or a class if it is expanded.

abundance: few; v_gene: TRBV6-5; d_gene: -; j_gene: TRBJ1-2; CDR3aa: CASSYSGVGGYTF; CDR3nt: TGTGCCAGCAGTTACTCGGGTGTAGGTGGCTACACCTTC
abundance: many; v_gene: TRBV11-3; d_gene: -; j_gene: TRBJ2-3; CDR3aa: CASSFRQGPTDTQYF; CDR3nt: TGTGCCAGCAGCTTTCGGCAGGGGCCCACAGATACGCAGTATTTT
abundance: -; v_gene: TRBV6-5; d_gene: -; j_gene: TRBJ2-7; CDR3aa: CASSYIYEQYF; CDR3nt: TGTGCCAGCAGCTATATCTACGAGCAGTACTTC
abundance: medium-sized; v_gene: TRBV6-1; d_gene: -; j_gene: TRBJ2-1; CDR3aa: CASNLGLSYNEQFF; CDR3nt: TGTGCCAGCAACCTGGGACTCTCCTACAATGAGCAGTTCTTC
abundance: medium-sized; v_gene: TRBV6-5; d_gene: TRBD2; j_gene: TRBJ2-7; CDR3aa: CASSRVRESIYEQYF; CDR3nt: TGTGCCAGCAGTCGGGTGCGGGAGTCGATCTACGAGCAGTACTTC
abundance: -; v_gene: TRBV6-1; d_gene: -; j_gene: TRBJ2-5; CDR3aa: CASSDPGGKETQYF; CDR3nt: TGTGCCAGCAGTGATCCCGGGGGAAAAGAGACCCAGTACTTC
abundance: -; v_gene: TRBV7-2; d_gene: TRBD2; j_gene: TRBJ2-3; CDR3aa: CASSLTSGGLTDTQYF; CDR3nt: TGTGCCAGCAGCTTGACTAGCGGGGGGCTCACAGATACGCAGTATTTT
abundance: medium-sized; v_gene: TRBV27; d_gene: -; j_gene: TRBJ2-1; CDR3aa: CASRRQRWFF; CDR3nt: TGTGCCAGCAGGCGACAGAGGTGGTTCTTC
abundance: few; v_gene: TRBV6-1; d_gene: TRBD2; j_gene: TRBJ2-5; CDR3aa: CASSTSLGGGPPQETQYF; CDR3nt: TGTGCCAGCAGCACGTCCCTCGGCGGGGGGCCGCCCCAAGAGACCCAGTACTTC
abundance: few; v_gene: TRBV7-2; d_gene: TRBD2; j_gene: TRBJ2-3; CDR3aa: CASSLTGTRSSTDTQYF; CDR3nt: TGTGCCAGCAGCTTAACTGGGACTAGATCTAGCACAGATACGCAGTATTTT
abundance: -; v_gene: TRBV6-1; d_gene: -; j_gene: TRBJ2-7; CDR3aa: CASSATGYEQYF; CDR3nt: TGTGCCAGCAGCGCGACAGGCTACGAGCAGTACTTC
abundance: -; v_gene: TRBV6-5; d_gene: -; j_gene: TRBJ2-3; CDR3aa: CASSYSSPRNTDTQYF; CDR3nt: TGTGCCAGCAGTTACTCGTCACCACGAAACACAGATACGCAGTATTTT
abundance: medium-sized; v_gene: TRBV6-1; d_gene: -; j_gene: TRBJ2-2; CDR3aa: CASSERATNTGELFF; CDR3nt: TGTGCCAGCAGTGAGCGGGCAACGAACACCGGGGAGCTGTTTTTT
abundance: large; v_gene: TRBV6-1; d_gene: -; j_gene: TRBJ1-2; CDR3aa: CASSEAPEAGGGYTF; CDR3nt: TGTGCCAGCAGTGAAGCCCCCGAGGCAGGCGGGGGCTACACCTTC
abundance: many; v_gene: TRBV24-1; d_gene: TRBD1; j_gene: TRBJ2-3; CDR3aa: CATSDPATGTFTDTQYF; CDR3nt: TGTGCCACCAGTGACCCCGCGACAGGGACCTTCACAGATACGCAGTATTTT
abundance: -; v_gene: TRBV6-1; d_gene: -; j_gene: TRBJ2-7; CDR3aa: CASRVLEVSPYEQYF; CDR3nt: TGTGCCAGCAGAGTGTTAGAGGTTAGCCCTTACGAGCAGTACTTC
abundance: -; v_gene: TRBV4-3; d_gene: TRBD2; j_gene: TRBJ2-1; CDR3aa: CASGQTSGGAIYNEQFF; CDR3nt: TGCGCCAGCGGCCAAACTAGCGGGGGGGCCATTTATAATGAGCAGTTCTTC
abundance: -; v_gene: TRBV6-1; d_gene: -; j_gene: TRBJ2-2; CDR3aa: CASSGGGLFF; CDR3nt: TGTGCCAGCAGTGGGGGCGGGCTGTTTTTT